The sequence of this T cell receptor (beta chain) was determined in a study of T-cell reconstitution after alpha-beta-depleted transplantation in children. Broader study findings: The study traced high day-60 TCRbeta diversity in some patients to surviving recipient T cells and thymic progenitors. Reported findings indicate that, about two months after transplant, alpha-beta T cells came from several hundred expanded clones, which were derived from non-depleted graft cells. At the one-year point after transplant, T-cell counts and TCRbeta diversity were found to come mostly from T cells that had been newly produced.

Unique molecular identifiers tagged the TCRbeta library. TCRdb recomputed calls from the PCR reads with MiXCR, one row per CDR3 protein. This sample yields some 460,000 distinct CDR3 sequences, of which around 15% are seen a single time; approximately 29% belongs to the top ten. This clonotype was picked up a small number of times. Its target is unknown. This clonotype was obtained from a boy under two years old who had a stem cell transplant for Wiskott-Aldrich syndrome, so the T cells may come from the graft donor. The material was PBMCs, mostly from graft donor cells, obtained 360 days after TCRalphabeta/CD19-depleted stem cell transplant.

The CDR3 DNA follows: TGTGCCAGCAGCCCCAACCGACTAGCGGGGGGGAGGGAGACCCAGTACTTC. Translation gives CASSPNRLAGGRETQYF. The J gene is TRBJ2-5, the V gene TRBV7-8, with 14 bases matching TRBD2. This CDR3 has 17 residues. Germline V lookup: CDR1 SGHVS, CDR2 FQNEAQ. Trimming cost V 5 bases and J 5 bases; bases outside gene matches: 10. The entire variable domain, with the rest obtained from reference TRBV7-8 and TRBJ2-5, is as follows: GAGVSQSPRYKVAKRGQDVALRCDPISGHVSLFWYQQALGQGPEFLTYFQNEAQLDKSGLPSDRFFAERPEGSVSTLKIQRTQQEDSAVYLCASSPNRLAGGRETQYFGPGTRLLVL.